The rows below give T cell receptor beta chains drawn from one sample of a study of blood T cells in healthy people across ages. In TCRdb, the 5' RACE reads were re-called with MiXCR into one record per CDR3 protein. Of 550,000 to 700,000 distinct CDR3 sequences listed, 27% are singletons. Material: blood. The receptors shown here come from a woman aged 70-85 years in good health. Each CDR3 is given with its conserved first and last residue.

V,CDR3
TRBV29-1,CSVEDPDRGNEKLFF
TRBV7-3,CASSLDREDGYTF
TRBV4-3,CASSQVYVTGQETQYF
TRBV20-1,CSAPSGGGVRNEQFF
TRBV7-2,CASSLAGGHSEQFF
TRBV7-9,CASSSSPGGTYIQYF
TRBV7-2,CASSLSQSGDTQYF
TRBV28,CASSLQGVISYEQYF
TRBV4-1,CASSPNNRGYTDTQYF
TRBV20-1,CSIQTSGEYSSYNEQFF
TRBV7-2,CASSIQGKVAKNIQYF
TRBV7-9,CASSLGLAGGHEQFF
TRBV12-3/TRBV12-4,CASSLADTGNTIYF
TRBV7-2,CASSPRSGTLGGYTF
TRBV6-2/TRBV6-3,CASSYGREGSNQPQHF
TRBV9,CASSVGSGVENEQYF
TRBV3-1,CASISSHRLQETQYF
TRBV21-1,CASSKGQHYQETQYF
TRBV20-1,CSARDTGRTPEAFF
TRBV12-3/TRBV12-4,CASSLMGSGLEKLFF
TRBV3-1,CASSLTGRTYGYTF
TRBV7-2,CASSLGPGQGVYEQYF
TRBV20-1,CSARPGQILADTQYF
TRBV20-1,CNRTYYEQYF
TRBV7-9,CASSLVTGGGDTQYF
TRBV20-1,CSARDRGTSGSYEQYF
TRBV5-1,CASSLVPLLAGGLTDTQYF
TRBV6-2/TRBV6-3,CASSGGGREAFF
TRBV3-1,CASSQGGGLEQYF
TRBV5-1,CASSFVTVGETQYF
TRBV7-2,CASSLGPGDNEQFF
TRBV29-1,CSVGMGGYTF
TRBV12-3/TRBV12-4,CASSPYSVVGIQYF
TRBV4-3,CASSQETSGVYEQYF
TRBV6-5,CASSYSEGVGKLFF
TRBV3-1,CASSQGDRAGTYF
TRBV5-6,CASSLGDRDPDEAFF
TRBV6-2/TRBV6-3,CATRPGSNYGYTF
TRBV21-1,CAGSLYSPLHF
TRBV20-1,CSIGTDTGELFF
TRBV6-6,CASTRTETNYGYTF
TRBV12-3/TRBV12-4,CASSLGGIEAFF
TRBV20-1,CSAETGDTEAFF
TRBV4-2,CASSQEVGGSGNTIYF
TRBV9,CASSVRSGGLRNEQFF